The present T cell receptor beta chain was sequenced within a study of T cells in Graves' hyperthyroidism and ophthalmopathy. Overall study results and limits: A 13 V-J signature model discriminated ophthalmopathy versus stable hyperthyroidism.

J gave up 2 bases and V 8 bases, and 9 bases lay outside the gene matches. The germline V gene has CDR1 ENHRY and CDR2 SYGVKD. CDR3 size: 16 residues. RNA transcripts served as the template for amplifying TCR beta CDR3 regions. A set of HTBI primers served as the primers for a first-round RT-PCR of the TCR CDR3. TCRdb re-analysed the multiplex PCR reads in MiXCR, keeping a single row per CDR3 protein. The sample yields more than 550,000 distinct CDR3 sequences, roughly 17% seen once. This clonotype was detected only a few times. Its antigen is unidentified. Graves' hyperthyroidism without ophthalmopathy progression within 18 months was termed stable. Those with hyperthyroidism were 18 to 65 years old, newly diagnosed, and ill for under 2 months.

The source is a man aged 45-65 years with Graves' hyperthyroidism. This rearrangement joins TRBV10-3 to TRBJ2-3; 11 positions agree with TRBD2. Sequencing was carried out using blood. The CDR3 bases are TGTGCCATCTGTTATAGCGGGAGGGCCGTCACAGATACGCAGTATTTT. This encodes CAICYSGRAVTDTQYF.